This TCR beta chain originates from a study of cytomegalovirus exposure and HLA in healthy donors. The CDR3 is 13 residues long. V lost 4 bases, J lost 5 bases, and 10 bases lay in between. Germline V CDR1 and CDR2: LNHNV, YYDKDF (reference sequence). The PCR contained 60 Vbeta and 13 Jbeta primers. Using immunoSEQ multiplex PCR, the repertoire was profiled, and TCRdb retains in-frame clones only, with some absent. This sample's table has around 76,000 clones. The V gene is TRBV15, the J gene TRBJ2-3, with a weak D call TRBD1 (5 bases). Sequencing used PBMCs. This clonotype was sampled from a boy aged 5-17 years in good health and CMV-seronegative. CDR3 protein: CATSILGEDTQYF. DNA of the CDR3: TGTGCCACCAGCATCTTAGGGGAAGATACGCAGTATTTT.